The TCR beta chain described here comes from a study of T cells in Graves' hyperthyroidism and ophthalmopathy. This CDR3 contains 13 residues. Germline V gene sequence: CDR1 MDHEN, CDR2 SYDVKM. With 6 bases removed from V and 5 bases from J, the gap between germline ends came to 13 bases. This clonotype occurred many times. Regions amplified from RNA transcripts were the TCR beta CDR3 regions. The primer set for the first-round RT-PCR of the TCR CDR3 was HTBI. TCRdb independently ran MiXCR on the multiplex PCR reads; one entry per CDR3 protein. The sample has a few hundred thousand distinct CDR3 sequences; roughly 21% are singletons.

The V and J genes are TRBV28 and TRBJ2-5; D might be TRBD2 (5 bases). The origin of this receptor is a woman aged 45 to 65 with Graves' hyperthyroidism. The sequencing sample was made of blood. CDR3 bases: TGTGCCAGCAGGGCCGCGGGTGGGGAGACCCAGTACTTC. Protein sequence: CASRAAGGETQYF.